These 2 T cell receptor beta chains were all obtained from the same sample, sequenced in a study of T cell repertoires in cytomegalovirus infection. TCRdb fed the reads into MiXCR, producing one record per CDR3 protein. Found here are more than 150,000 distinct CDR3 sequences, around 20% of them singletons; the top ten hold around 9.9%. Sequencing was performed on PBMCs. Receptors were obtained from a human donor in good health (CMV status not recorded). Some clones in this sample may be carry-over from other donors' samples.

This clonotype was counted at least ten times. V and J are TRBV7-2 and TRBJ1-5; no reliable D call. The V gene's germline CDR1 is SGHTA and CDR2 FQGNSA. Trimming left V 5 bases short and J 2 bases short, with 13 bases between. The CDR3 consists of 15 residues. CDR3 loop: CASSPGSGGNQPQHF. The CDR3 DNA reads TGTGCCAGCAGCCCCGGAAGTGGGGGCAATCAGCCCCAGCATTTT.

This clonotype was seen more than once but under ten times. The V call is TRBV11-2, the J call TRBJ1-6; 8 nucleotides agree with TRBD1. The CDR3 covers 18 residues. Germline V gene sequence: CDR1 SGHAT, CDR2 FQNNGV. Trimming at V came to 6 bases and at J to 7 bases, leaving 17 bases not matched to a gene. The CDR3 spells CASSSITGTGLSNSPLHF. CDR3 DNA sequence: TGTGCCAGCAGTTCCATTACCGGGACAGGTCTTTCCAATTCACCCCTCCACTTT.